These 27 T cell receptor beta chains were all obtained from the same sample, sequenced in a study of T cells in Graves' hyperthyroidism and ophthalmopathy. The TCR beta CDR3 regions underwent amplification using RNA transcripts as the source. The HTBI primer set drove a first-round RT-PCR of the TCR CDR3. TCRdb reanalysed the multiplex PCR reads using MiXCR and keeps one entry per CDR3 protein. Of roughly 170,000 distinct CDR3 sequences in the sample, about 18% were seen once. Material for sequencing was blood. The receptors were sampled from a woman in her fifties or sixties with Graves' hyperthyroidism.

The chain uses TRBV7-9 and TRBJ2-5; 9 bases agree with TRBD1. The CDR3 extends over 13 amino acids. The germline V gene has CDR1 SEHNR and CDR2 FQNEAQ (reference sequence). Unmatched junction bases numbered 6, after V lost 11 bases and J lost 2 bases. The CDR3 coding sequence is TGTGCCGGAGTGACAGGGGGGCAAGAGACCCAGTACTTC. Encoded protein: CAGVTGGQETQYF. Looking up the rest from reference TRBV7-9 and TRBJ2-5 gives the full variable domain: DTGVSQNPRHKITKRGQNVTFRCDPISEHNRLYWYRQTLGQGPEFLTYFQNEAQLEKSRLLSDRFSAERPKGSFSTLEIQRTEQGDSAMYLCAGVTGGQETQYFGPGTRLLVL.

This clonotype was found many times. The V and J genes are TRBV7-3 and TRBJ2-2; the D gene is possibly TRBD2 (5 bases). From germline, CDR1 is SGHTA and CDR2 FQGTGA. Trimming shortened V by 4 bases and J by 0 bases, and 12 bases separated the two germline ends. This CDR3 contains 16 residues. DNA for the CDR3: TGTGCCAGCAGCTCGGACTTACCTTCGAACACCGGGGAGCTGTTTTTT. Encoded protein: CASSSDLPSNTGELFF.

This clonotype was detected many times. The chain combines TRBV6-1 with TRBJ2-7; D remains unclear. Germline CDR1 is MNHNS and CDR2 is SASEGT. CDR3 length: 15 residues. The ends were cut back, 5 bases at V and 6 bases at J, with 20 bases in the middle. The CDR3 here is CASSWGRVSPSEQYF. CDR3 DNA: TGTGCCAGCAGTTGGGGTCGGGTTTCCCCTAGCGAGCAGTACTTC.

The sample holds many counts of this clonotype. The chain recombines TRBV6-1 with TRBJ2-2, with no clear D. Trimming left V 6 bases short and J 10 bases short, with 9 bases between. CDR3 length equals 11 residues. The V gene's germline CDR1 is MNHNS and CDR2 SASEGT. The CDR3 loop is CASSPDAELFF. CDR3 in DNA: TGTGCCAGCAGCCCGGATGCGGAGCTGTTTTTT.

This clonotype was seen only a few times. The chain carries TRBV19 and TRBJ2-2, with no clear D. There are 14 residues in the CDR3. From germline, CDR1 is LNHDA and CDR2 SQIVND (reference sequence). With 1 base removed from V and 1 base from J, the gap between germline ends came to 4 bases. The CDR3, as DNA: TGTGCCAGTAGTATAGCAGGGAACACCGGGGAGCTGTTTTTT. This sequence encodes CASSIAGNTGELFF.

In its sample, this clonotype was seen many times. The rearrangement uses TRBV6-1 and TRBJ2-7, with D possibly being TRBD1 (5 bases). Germline assignment: CDR1 MNHNS and CDR2 SASEGT. V shed 3 bases and J shed 3 bases, with 12 bases lying between them. The length of the CDR3 is 14 residues. CDR3 nucleotides: TGTGCCAGCAGTGATTACTGGGGCGGCTACGAGCAGTACTTC. This codes for CASSDYWGGYEQYF.

This clonotype was counted many times. V is TRBV2 and J is TRBJ2-1; D remains unclear. This CDR3 has 13 amino acids. Between the trimmed V and J ends, which lost 7 bases and 5 bases, there was a span of 12 bases. Germline V lookup: CDR1 SNHLY, CDR2 FYNNEI. The CDR3, as DNA: TGTGCCAGCAAAGGACCTGACAACAATGAGCAGTTCTTC. Translating gives CASKGPDNNEQFF.

This clonotype was counted many times. The chain has TRBV11-2 and TRBJ2-2, with 13 bases identical to TRBD2. V lost 5 bases to trimming and J lost 1 base; unmatched junction nucleotides: 1. CDR3 size: 16 residues. In germline, CDR1 is SGHAT, CDR2 FQNNGV. The CDR3, as DNA: TGTGCCAGCAGCCGGACTAGCGGGGGGAACACCGGGGAGCTGTTTTTT. Its protein is CASSRTSGGNTGELFF.

This clonotype has at least ten counts. It is unclear where the CDR3 begins or ends on the DNA, so no DNA is shown, and the CDR3 is as TCRdb lists it. The rearrangement joins TRBV2 to TRBJ2-6; the listed D gene, TRBD2, was not tested against the DNA. CDR1 SNHLY and CDR2 FYNNEI come from the germline V gene. The CDR3 length is 19 residues, termini included. The chain's CDR3 is CASILGGAGGHSGANVLTF.

This clonotype came up many times. The chain links TRBV20-1 to TRBJ1-1; D is ambiguous. CDR1 is DFQATT and CDR2 is SNEGSKA in the germline V gene (reference sequence). This CDR3 spans 11 amino acids. Written as DNA, the CDR3 is TGCACCCCAGGCGAGGGTTTGAGAGCTTTCTTT. Translated, it gives CTPGEGLRAFF.

Concerning this clonotype: One base away lies a much larger clone, so this may be a sequencing read error. The V gene is TRBV20-1, the J gene TRBJ2-1, with D unclear. The CDR3 runs to 13 residues. Germline loops: CDR1 DFQATT, CDR2 SNEGSKA (reference sequence). CDR3 nucleotides: TGCAGTGCTCCAACGAGGACCTACGATGAGCAGTTCTTC. This translates into CSAPTRTYDEQFF.

There are many counts of this clonotype. The V and J genes are TRBV29-1 and TRBJ1-1, with 9 bases fitting TRBD1. CDR1 SQVTM and CDR2 ANQGSEA come from the germline V gene. The J segment lost 3 bases and the V segment lost 1 base, leaving 6 bases of the junction unmatched. This CDR3 comprises 15 residues. The CDR3 DNA is TGCAGCGTTGAAGCCCGGACAGGGGCGGACACTGAAGCTTTCTTT. Its translation: CSVEARTGADTEAFF.

A few counts support this clonotype. A read error may account for a junction end that differs from germline. This chain connects TRBV7-7 to TRBJ1-5, with 8 bases lining up with TRBD1. The CDR3 runs to 15 residues. CDR1 is SSHAT and CDR2 is FNYEAQ in the germline V gene (reference sequence). The CDR3 reads CASSFYPGQVEPQHF. The CDR3 nucleotides are TGTGCTAGCAGCTTCTACCCGGGACAGGTTGAGCCCCAGCATTTT.

This clonotype showed up many times. CDR3 amino acids: CASSLAGKDTEAFF. CDR3 DNA: TGTGCCAGCAGCTTGGCTGGGAAGGACACTGAAGCTTTCTTT. The gene calls are TRBV7-9 and TRBJ1-1; unclear D gene. The CDR3 contains 14 residues. Germline assignment: CDR1 SEHNR and CDR2 FQNEAQ (reference sequence). Trimming removed 3 bases from V and 3 bases from J, with 11 bases in between.

This clonotype was seen ten or more times. The chain employs TRBV20-1 and TRBJ2-5; 13 nucleotides agree with TRBD2. The length of the CDR3 is 13 residues. The germline V gene encodes CDR1 DFQATT and CDR2 SNEGSKA (reference sequence). Losses at the gene ends were 5 bases for V and 6 bases for J; bases not matched to a gene: 3. The CDR3 protein is CSAGLAGVQTQYF. The CDR3 coding sequence is TGCAGTGCTGGACTAGCGGGGGTACAGACCCAGTACTTC.

This clonotype has ten or more counts. The J gene is TRBJ2-5, the V gene TRBV20-1; possibly TRBD1 for D (6 bases). Germline CDR1 and CDR2: DFQATT and SNEGSKA (reference sequence). The CDR3 runs to 16 residues. Trimming removed 1 base at V and 0 bases at J, with 15 bases between. The CDR3 sequence is CSARVLRRTDQETQYF. The CDR3 bases are TGCAGTGCTAGAGTCCTGCGTAGGACAGACCAAGAGACCCAGTACTTC.

At least ten counts were recorded for this clonotype. CDR3 loop: CATSDFRTNTGELFF. The CDR3 DNA sequence: TGTGCCACCAGTGATTTCAGGACGAACACCGGGGAGCTGTTTTTT. V usage is TRBV24-1 and J usage is TRBJ2-2; D unclear. Per the germline V gene, CDR1 is KGHDR and CDR2 is SFDVKD. This CDR3 spans 15 amino acids. Trimming removed 1 base at V and 0 bases at J, with 5 bases between.

This clonotype was counted many times. The rearrangement joins TRBV18 to TRBJ2-1, with 8 bases aligning to TRBD1. CDR1 and CDR2 (germline): KGHSH, LQKENI. This CDR3 has 16 amino acids. V was pared by 2 bases and J by 7 bases, with 10 bases of the junction left unmatched. The CDR3 DNA sequence: TGTGCCAGCTCACCAGGCCCCAGGGGGCGCGTAAATGAGCAGTTCTTC. It codes for CASSPGPRGRVNEQFF.

This clonotype was seen many times. The V call is TRBV28, the J call TRBJ1-2, with 7 bases fitting TRBD1. Germline trimming cut 7 bases from V and 13 bases from J; bases unmatched to any gene: 12. The CDR3 is 12 amino acids. CDR1 is MDHEN, CDR2 SYDVKM, per germline. The CDR3: CASTLQQGSGTF. The CDR3 nucleotides read TGTGCCAGCACCCTACAACAGGGGTCAGGCACCTTC.

The chain joins TRBV2 to TRBJ1-2, with D unresolved. Trimming removed 6 bases from V and 8 bases from J, with 10 bases in between. In germline, CDR1 is SNHLY, CDR2 FYNNEI. The length of the CDR3 is 11 residues. Here the CDR3 reads CASRQMGGYTF. DNA for the CDR3: TGTGCCAGCAGACAGATGGGCGGCTACACCTTC. Full variable domain (missing parts from reference TRBV2 and TRBJ1-2): EPEVTQTPSHQVTQMGQEVILRCVPISNHLYFYWYRQILGQKVEFLVSFYNNEISEKSEIFDDQFSVERPDGSNFTLKIRSTKLEDSAMYFCASRQMGGYTFGSGTRLTVV.

The V gene is TRBV10-3, the J gene TRBJ2-5; D remains ambiguous. V lost 3 bases to trimming and J lost 0 bases, with 5 bases between them. The CDR3 has 13 residues. Germline V gene sequence: CDR1 ENHRY, CDR2 SYGVKD. The CDR3 loop is CAISEVYQETQYF. The CDR3 DNA reads as TGTGCCATCAGTGAAGTCTACCAAGAGACCCAGTACTTC.

This clonotype was counted many times. The V gene is TRBV2, the J gene TRBJ2-6; D remains ambiguous. The CDR3 is made up of 13 amino acids. The V gene lost 4 bases and the J gene lost 6 bases, with 7 bases spanning the gap. Germline CDR1 SNHLY, CDR2 FYNNEI. CDR3 coding DNA: TGTGCCAGCAGTGTCGGGCAGGCCAACGTCCTGACTTTC. It yields the protein CASSVGQANVLTF.

Many counts were recorded for this clonotype. The chain employs TRBV20-1 and TRBJ2-1; 11 nucleotides match TRBD2. The CDR3 is 15 residues long. Trimming took 0 bases from V and 10 from J; bases not matched to a gene: 8. Germline values: CDR1 DFQATT, CDR2 SNEGSKA (reference sequence). Written as DNA, the CDR3 is TGCAGTGCTAGAGATACTAGCGGGGGCCCTGGGGAGCAGTTCTTC. As protein: CSARDTSGGPGEQFF.

In its sample, this clonotype was seen many times. The chain is built from TRBV12-3 or TRBV12-4 and TRBJ1-4; TRBD1 agrees at 9 bases. Losses at the gene ends were 8 bases for V and 3 bases for J; bases not matched to a gene: 10. The CDR3 spans 16 residues. This CDR3 reads CASRADRTGANEKLFF. CDR3 in DNA: TGTGCCAGCCGAGCTGACCGGACAGGGGCTAATGAAAAACTGTTTTTT.

This clonotype was seen at least ten times. V and J are TRBV5-1 and TRBJ1-1; D is undetermined. V dropped 1 base and J dropped 1 base, with 8 bases sitting between them. The CDR3 is 14 amino acids. Germline V gene lookup returns CDR1 SGHRS and CDR2 YFSETQ. The CDR3 nucleotides read TGCGCCAGCAGCTTGCAGGCTGCGAACACTGAAGCTTTCTTT. Its protein product is CASSLQAANTEAFF. The full variable domain, rest sourced from reference TRBV5-1 and TRBJ1-1, is KAGVTQTPRYLIKTRGQQVTLSCSPISGHRSVSWYQQTPGQGLQFLFEYFSETQRNKGNFPGRFSGRQFSNSRSEMNVSTLELGDSALYLCASSLQAANTEAFFGQGTRLTVV.

The table lists this clonotype with a few counts. This could be a read error, since a much larger clone is one nucleotide away. The rearrangement joins TRBV7-8 to TRBJ2-3, with 15 nucleotides matching TRBD2. Germline-derived CDR1 and CDR2 are SGHVS and FQNEAQ. The CDR3 loop spans 23 amino acids. V gave up 0 bases and J gave up 2 bases; unmatched junction bases: 18. CDR3 in amino acids: CASSLARIIQRTSGGENTDTQYF. The CDR3 nucleotides read TGTGCCAGCAGCTTAGCCCGGATTATCCAAAGGACTAGCGGGGGGGAAAACACAGATACGCAGTATTTT.

Ten or more counts support this clonotype. The chain carries TRBV13 and TRBJ2-3, with D hard to call. The germline V gene has CDR1 PRHDT and CDR2 FYEKMQ (reference sequence). The CDR3 runs to 12 residues. The germline V and J ends were trimmed by 5 bases and 6 bases, with 9 bases remaining between them. The CDR3: CASSPTLDTQYF. CDR3 DNA: TGTGCCAGCAGCCCCACTTTGGATACGCAGTATTTT. Based on the CDR3 plus reference TRBV13 and TRBJ2-3, the full variable domain is AAGVIQSPRHLIKEKRETATLKCYPIPRHDTVYWYQQGPGQDPQFLISFYEKMQSDKGSIPDRFSAQQFSDYHSELNMSSLELGDSALYFCASSPTLDTQYFGPGTRLTVL.